This TCR beta chain was documented in a study of post-analysis software for immune sequencing data. Study conclusions and caveats: Patients carried a handful of TRBV segments more frequently than controls did, and TRBV5-6, TRBV5-1 and TRBV20-1 were among them. F-measure co-clustering was strong for batch-matched samples.

A remark on this clonotype: Its antigen is not known.

TCR beta cDNA libraries had unique molecular identifiers. TCRdb ran MiXCR on the PCR reads and lists one entry per CDR3 protein. The sample yields some 500,000 distinct CDR3 sequences, roughly 46% seen once. This CDR3 has 18 residues. Trimming at V came to 4 bases and at J to 0 bases, leaving 8 bases not matched to a gene. Germline V gene data show CDR1 as SGHTA and CDR2 as FQGTGA. This clonotype originated in a girl between 5 and 17 years old with multiple sclerosis. Material for sequencing was blood. This chain links TRBV7-3 with TRBJ2-3; 12 bases fit TRBD2. CDR3 amino acids: CASSSRLAGALSTDTQYF. The CDR3, as DNA: TGTGCCAGCAGCTCCCGACTAGCGGGAGCCCTGAGCACAGATACGCAGTATTTT.